The 16 T cell receptor beta chains below all came from one sample that was sequenced in a study of technical replicates of blood from several donors. Libraries were prepared by immunoSEQ multiplex PCR; TCRdb keeps only in-frame clonotypes and omits some of them. Of around 83,000 clones listed, approximately 90% are singletons. The sample taken for sequencing was T cells isolated from PBMCs. The receptors come from a human donor in good health.

This chain connects TRBV4-1 to TRBJ1-2, with D possibly being TRBD1 (6 bases). V was shortened by 3 bases and J by 7 bases, with 18 bases between the two germline ends. CDR3 length equals 15 residues. The germline gives CDR1 MGHRA, CDR2 YSYEKL. The CDR3 is CASSHWAGDVSGYTF. CDR3 coding DNA: TGCGCCAGCAGCCATTGGGCAGGGGATGTATCTGGCTACACCTTC.

V and J are TRBV7-7 and TRBJ2-6, with D perhaps matching TRBD2 (6 bases). Germline-derived CDR1 and CDR2 are SSHAT and FNYEAQ (reference sequence). The CDR3 runs 12 residues. The DNA of the CDR3 is TGTGCTAGCGGCCCTGGGGCCAACGTCCTGACTTTC. Translated: CASGPGANVLTF. Using reference TRBV7-7 and TRBJ2-6 for the parts outside the CDR3, the full variable domain is GAGVSQSPRYKVTKRGQDVTLRCDPISSHATLYWYQQALGQGPEFLTYFNYEAQPDKSGLPSDRFSAERPEGSISTLTIQRTEQRDSAMYRCASGPGANVLTFGAGSRLTVL.

The rearrangement links TRBV28 to TRBJ1-2; the D is unclear. The CDR3 loop spans 10 amino acids. CDR1 and CDR2 (germline): MDHEN, SYDVKM. V lost 6 bases, J lost 5 bases, and 4 bases lay in between. The CDR3 region is CASSQYGYTF. The CDR3 DNA reads as TGTGCCAGCAGCCAATATGGCTACACCTTC.

For the CDR3, the DNA is TGCGCCAGCAGCTTACCCAGAATAGCGGGAGGGAGTTACAATGAGCAGTTCTTC. Its translation is CASSLPRIAGGSYNEQFF. The chain is built from TRBV5-1 and TRBJ2-1, with TRBD2 matching over 11 bases. The junction had 11 bases not matched to a gene; V was cut back by 2 bases and J by 4 bases. The CDR3 has 18 residues. Germline-derived CDR1 and CDR2 are SGHRS and YFSETQ. The full variable domain, with the rest looked up from reference TRBV5-1 and TRBJ2-1, is KAGVTQTPRYLIKTRGQQVTLSCSPISGHRSVSWYQQTPGQGLQFLFEYFSETQRNKGNFPGRFSGRQFSNSRSEMNVSTLELGDSALYLCASSLPRIAGGSYNEQFFGPGTRLTVL.

CDR3 bases: TGTGCCTGGAAACAGGGTGGCTGGGACACTGAAGCTTTCTTT. Residues: CAWKQGGWDTEAFF. The chain couples TRBV30 to TRBJ1-1; perhaps TRBD1 as D (6 bases). Germline V CDR1 and CDR2: GTSNPN, SVGIG (reference sequence). V was trimmed by 4 bases and J by 3 bases, leaving 15 bases between them. The CDR3 is made up of 14 amino acids.

The CDR3: CASSHLHRGPLSGANVLTF. In nucleotides, the CDR3 is TGCGCCAGCAGCCACCTACACAGGGGTCCCCTCTCTGGGGCCAACGTCCTGACTTTC. The chain recombines TRBV4-1 with TRBJ2-6, with 7 bases lining up with TRBD1. Germline-derived CDR1 and CDR2 are MGHRA and YSYEKL. The CDR3 has 19 residues. V gave up 3 bases and J gave up 0 bases; unmatched junction bases: 11.

The chain employs TRBV27 and TRBJ2-2, with TRBD2 identical over 10 bases. Germline CDR1 MNHEY, CDR2 SMNVEV (reference sequence). The CDR3 runs 16 residues. Germline trimming cut 1 base from V and 4 bases from J; bases unmatched to any gene: 3. The CDR3 DNA is TGTGCCAGCAGTTTATGGTCTAGCGGGAGCACCGGGGAGCTGTTTTTT. This gives the protein CASSLWSSGSTGELFF.

The chain employs TRBV27 and TRBJ1-5; a weak D match, TRBD1 (6 bases). The germline V gene encodes CDR1 MNHEY and CDR2 SMNVEV (reference sequence). V was shortened by 1 base and J by 5 bases, with 12 bases between the two germline ends. The CDR3 is made up of 15 amino acids. CDR3 protein: CASSLFKHRDQPQHF. The DNA for the CDR3 is TGTGCCAGCAGTTTATTCAAACACAGGGATCAGCCCCAGCATTTT.

The J gene is TRBJ1-4, the V gene TRBV7-8; 9 bases are a match to TRBD1. The CDR3 spans 14 residues. Germline loops: CDR1 SGHVS, CDR2 FQNEAQ. Trimming took 5 bases from V and 10 from J; bases not matched to a gene: 8. Here the CDR3 DNA reads TGTGCCAGCAGCCCCGGGACAGGGTTTGCAAAACTGTTTTTT. Protein: CASSPGTGFAKLFF.

The chain has TRBV28 and TRBJ2-7; D perhaps matches TRBD2 (5 bases). Per germline, CDR1 MDHEN and CDR2 SYDVKM. V was clipped by 4 bases and J by 3 bases, with 13 bases between them. The CDR3 is made up of 14 amino acids. CDR3 nucleotide sequence: TGTGCCAGCAGTTGGAGGACGGCCTACTACGAGCAGTACTTC. Translating gives CASSWRTAYYEQYF.

The V call is TRBV29-1, the J call TRBJ2-5; unclear D gene. The CDR3 has 13 amino acids. Germline V lookup: CDR1 SQVTM, CDR2 ANQGSEA. The V gene lost 3 bases and the J gene lost 1 base, with 9 bases spanning the gap. CDR3 loop: CSVDGPLQETQYF. CDR3 in DNA: TGCAGCGTTGATGGGCCCCTCCAAGAGACCCAGTACTTC.

The rearrangement uses TRBV19 and TRBJ1-5; D might be TRBD1 (6 bases). Per germline, CDR1 LNHDA and CDR2 SQIVND (reference sequence). V gave up 5 bases and J gave up 8 bases, with 13 bases separating them. The CDR3 covers 13 residues. CDR3: CASSPRTVKPQHF. CDR3 nucleotides: TGTGCCAGTAGTCCCCGGACAGTTAAGCCCCAGCATTTT.

V gene TRBV6-1 combines with J gene TRBJ2-7, with a possible D match to TRBD2 (6 bases). This CDR3 has 13 residues. Looked up from germline, CDR1 is MNHNS and CDR2 is SASEGT. With 8 bases removed from V and 4 bases from J, the gap between germline ends came to 15 bases. CDR3 nucleotides: TGTGCCAGCGCAGTCGGGAGTGCGTACGAGCAGTACTTC. Translated, it gives CASAVGSAYEQYF.

The CDR3 spells CAWSRTLEAFF. The CDR3 bases are TGTGCCTGGAGCAGGACATTAGAAGCTTTCTTT. The chain uses TRBV30 and TRBJ1-1; D is perhaps TRBD1 (5 bases). Between the trimmed V and J ends, which lost 3 bases and 8 bases, there was a span of 10 bases. This CDR3 is 11 amino acids long. Germline CDR1 is GTSNPN and CDR2 is SVGIG (reference sequence).

The chain couples TRBV2 to TRBJ2-7; 10 nucleotides align to TRBD2. There are 15 residues in the CDR3. Per the germline V gene, CDR1 is SNHLY and CDR2 is FYNNEI. The V segment lost 6 bases and the J segment 1 base; nucleotides outside the gene matches: 6. In DNA form, the CDR3 reads TGTGCCAGCAGGCCCCCACTAGCGGGGTCCTACGAGCAGTACTTC. Translation gives CASRPPLAGSYEQYF.

The chain uses TRBV19 and TRBJ1-2; D is perhaps TRBD1 (6 bases). Looked up from germline, CDR1 is LNHDA and CDR2 is SQIVND (reference sequence). This CDR3 is built from 13 residues. Trimming cost V 5 bases and J 4 bases, with 11 bases left between them. The CDR3 DNA reads TGTGCCAGTAGTCCCCAGGGGAGCTATGGCTACACCTTC. Its translation: CASSPQGSYGYTF.